Listed here is a single TCR beta chain. Its antigen is unknown. Mouse names are used for the genes. The CDR3 end falls 4 residues outside the read, so it is completed with the germline J gene. The entry originates in a study of CD8+ T cells in alopecia areata. On the study more broadly: Each recipient was an approximately 6-11-week-old female C3H/HeJ mouse given skin from a 6-12-month-old C3H/HeJ donor with spontaneous alopecia. Regarding the study as a whole: Scalp repertoires also include resident alphabeta T cells from normal skin.

The CDR3 is 14 amino acids. Germline V CDR1 and CDR2: FNHDT, SITEND (reference sequence). Trimming pared 2 bases from V and 0 bases from J, leaving 8 bases between. On the basis of CD4, CD8alpha, NKG2D, NKG2ACE and other markers, pooled cutaneous lymph node cells were sorted. The sequencing template was cDNA reverse transcribed from extracted RNA. Produced via immunoSEQ multiplex PCR; TCRdb's table is partial and in-frame only. The profile covers about 270,000 clones, none occurring a single time. Source material: CD4+ T cells sorted from a lymph node. The chain links TRBV19 to TRBJ1-1; TRBD1 is a possible D gene (6 bases). The source is a C3H/HeJ mouse with alopecia areata. For the strain, the MHC haplotype given is H2-k. The sequenced CDR3 bases are TGTGCCAGCAGTATGGGACACCCAAACACA. This codes for CASSMGHPNT. The whole CDR3 region reads CASSMGHPNTEVFF.